The 23 T cell receptor beta chains below come from one sample, sequenced in a study of identical twins. TCRdb ran MiXCR on the 5' RACE reads and lists one entry per CDR3 protein. Of more than 400,000 distinct CDR3 sequences detected, about 16% appear once; the ten largest clones hold roughly 0.44%. These sequences were also reported in another study, on yellow fever vaccine responses in identical twins.

The sample was CD4+ T cells sorted from blood. The receptors stem from a young woman in good health.

Turning to this clonotype: Germline and junction disagree at one end, which may indicate a read error. The chain combines TRBV29-1 with TRBJ2-5; D ambiguous. There are 10 residues in the CDR3. Germline values: CDR1 SQVTM, CDR2 ANQGSEA. This CDR3 is CSVEDTSWDF. For the CDR3, the DNA is TGCAGCGTTGAAGATACAAGCTGGGACTTC.

The chain uses TRBV6-5 and TRBJ1-1; D is undetermined. The ends were cut back, 0 bases at V and 1 base at J, with 6 bases in the middle. Per the germline V gene, CDR1 is MNHEY and CDR2 is SVGAGI. The CDR3 loop spans 14 amino acids. The CDR3: CASSYSWRNTEAFF. In nucleotides, the CDR3 is TGTGCCAGCAGTTACTCGTGGAGGAACACTGAAGCTTTCTTT.

V usage is TRBV29-1 and J usage is TRBJ2-3; D remains ambiguous. Per germline, CDR1 SQVTM and CDR2 ANQGSEA. V was pared by 5 bases and J by 5 bases, with 5 bases between. The length of the CDR3 is 10 residues. CDR3 sequence (DNA): TGCAGCGTTTGGGTAGATACGCAGTATTTT. It is translated as CSVWVDTQYF.

V is TRBV6-1 and J is TRBJ2-7; D is undetermined. The CDR3 length is 15 residues. Germline CDR1 is MNHNS and CDR2 is SASEGT. V was trimmed by 6 bases and J by 0 bases, leaving 15 bases between them. The CDR3 sequence: CASSPLGTSSYEQYV. In DNA form, the CDR3 reads TGTGCCAGCAGCCCTCTGGGCACGAGCTCCTACGAGCAGTACGTC.

This clonotype was seen more than once but under ten times. At one of its ends the junction is not consistent with the germline gene, which may arise from a read error. The chain joins TRBV5-1 to TRBJ2-5; D unresolved. CDR1 SGHRS and CDR2 YFSETQ come from the germline V gene. CDR3 size: 14 residues. The CDR3, as DNA: TGTGCCAGCAGCTTAGTAGGCAACCAAGAGACCCAGTACTTC. It yields the protein CASSLVGNQETQYF.

This clonotype has just a few counts. This chain connects TRBV5-1 to TRBJ1-6, with 7 bases matching TRBD1. This CDR3 spans 15 amino acids. The germline CDR1 and CDR2 sequences are SGHRS and YFSETQ. With 0 bases clipped from V and 8 bases from J, the junction kept 5 bases outside the gene matches. The CDR3 protein is CASSLVGRGYSPLHF. In DNA, the CDR3 is TGCGCCAGCAGCTTGGTGGGCAGGGGGTATTCACCCCTCCACTTT.

The V call is TRBV3-1, the J call TRBJ2-1, with 9 bases fitting TRBD2. Germline loops: CDR1 LGHDT, CDR2 YNNKEL (reference sequence). The CDR3 runs to 14 residues. The ends lost 3 bases at V and 4 bases at J; junction bases unmatched: 1. The CDR3: CASSQAGGYNEQFF. In DNA, the CDR3 is TGTGCCAGCAGCCAGGCGGGAGGGTACAATGAGCAGTTCTTC.

V usage is TRBV18 and J usage is TRBJ1-5; D ambiguous. The V end was cut by 0 bases, the J end by 0 bases, with 3 bases between. The germline V gene has CDR1 KGHSH and CDR2 LQKENI. The CDR3 runs 14 residues. This CDR3 reads CASSPPTSNQPQHF. As DNA, the CDR3 is TGTGCCAGCTCACCACCGACTAGCAATCAGCCCCAGCATTTT.

The table lists this clonotype with a few counts. The V call is TRBV6-1, the J call TRBJ1-6, with TRBD1 matching 8 bases. In germline, CDR1 is MNHNS, CDR2 SASEGT. The CDR3 has 16 amino acids. J gave up 7 bases and V 7 bases, and 12 bases lay outside the gene matches. The chain's CDR3 is CASTTIAGTGNSPLHF. In DNA form, the CDR3 reads TGTGCCAGCACCACGATTGCCGGGACAGGCAATTCACCCCTCCACTTT.

This clonotype was detected a few times. The genes are TRBV12-3 or TRBV12-4 and TRBJ2-5; no clear D. V lost 0 bases to trimming and J lost 4 bases, with 9 bases between them. The CDR3 has 14 residues. The CDR3 DNA reads TGTGCCAGCAGTTTAGCGAAAGTCCGAGAGACCCAGTACTTC. It specifies CASSLAKVRETQYF.

The rearrangement uses TRBV5-1 and TRBJ2-7, with D perhaps TRBD1 or TRBD2 (6 bases each). With 5 bases removed from V and 6 bases from J, the gap between germline ends came to 12 bases. Looked up from germline, CDR1 is SGHRS and CDR2 is YFSETQ. This CDR3 comprises 12 residues. As DNA, the CDR3 is TGCGCCAGCAGTACCGGGGGCGGCGAGCAGTACTTC. Amino acid sequence: CASSTGGGEQYF.

The CDR3 DNA follows: TGTGCCAGCAGTTTATCGGCTCAAATAGTTGAGGAGCAGTTCTTC. It encodes CASSLSAQIVEEQFF. The gene calls are TRBV28 and TRBJ2-1; D gene ambiguous. Deletions cut 1 base from V and 10 bases from J, with 17 bases between. This CDR3 contains 15 residues. The germline gives CDR1 MDHEN, CDR2 SYDVKM.

The chain uses TRBV20-1 and TRBJ2-3; D unclear. The CDR3 is made up of 14 amino acids. Trimming cost V 3 bases and J 1 base, with 11 bases left between them. From germline, CDR1 is DFQATT and CDR2 SNEGSKA (reference sequence). The CDR3 bases are TGCAGTGCTAGCAGCAGAATGGGCACAGATACGCAGTATTTT. Its protein is CSASSRMGTDTQYF.

Ten or more counts support this clonotype. The V gene is TRBV5-1, the J gene TRBJ2-5; no reliable D call. V lost 7 bases, J lost 1 base, and 8 bases lay in between. The germline V gene encodes CDR1 SGHRS and CDR2 YFSETQ. There are 12 residues in the CDR3. CDR3 sequence: CASGEVQETQYF. Here the CDR3 DNA reads TGCGCCAGCGGAGAGGTCCAAGAGACCCAGTACTTC.

The table lists this clonotype with many counts. The rearrangement links TRBV11-2 to TRBJ1-3; TRBD1 agrees at 9 bases. The CDR3 is 14 residues long. V dropped 5 bases and J dropped 4; count of bases not matched to a gene: 3. CDR1 and CDR2 (germline): SGHAT, FQNNGV. The chain's CDR3 is CASSPGTGGNTIYF. CDR3 in DNA: TGTGCCAGCAGCCCCGGGACAGGGGGAAACACCATATATTTT.

This clonotype was detected a few times. V gene TRBV10-3 combines with J gene TRBJ2-1; 8 bases match TRBD1. Trimming took 4 bases from V and 7 from J; bases not matched to a gene: 12. Germline V gene sequence: CDR1 ENHRY, CDR2 SYGVKD. CDR3 length equals 16 residues. The DNA for the CDR3 is TGTGCCATCAGTGCGTCGGGACAGGCTCTCCGTAATGAGCAGTTCTTC. Translated, it gives CAISASGQALRNEQFF.

This clonotype has more than one count but fewer than ten. The gene calls are TRBV7-8 and TRBJ2-5; 13 nucleotides line up with TRBD2. This CDR3 has 18 amino acids. Germline CDR1 and CDR2: SGHVS and FQNEAQ. Germline trimming cut 5 bases from V and 2 bases from J; bases unmatched to any gene: 11. CDR3 loop: CASSLGLAGATTQETQYF. DNA for the CDR3: TGTGCCAGCAGCCTCGGACTAGCGGGGGCCACTACACAAGAGACCCAGTACTTC.

V is TRBV5-1 and J is TRBJ2-7, with 7 bases identical to TRBD1. Germline V gene sequence: CDR1 SGHRS, CDR2 YFSETQ. The CDR3 sequence is 14 residues long. V lost 4 bases and J lost 6; bases outside the gene matches: 10. CDR3 coding DNA: TGCGCCAGCAGCACGGCAGGGGGATATCGCGAGCAGTACTTC. As protein: CASSTAGGYREQYF.

This clonotype was seen only a few times. The genes are TRBV11-2 and TRBJ2-2; the match to TRBD2 covers 8 bases. The V segment lost 0 bases and the J segment 4 bases; nucleotides outside the gene matches: 10. The CDR3 spans 18 residues. Germline loops: CDR1 SGHAT, CDR2 FQNNGV. The CDR3 region is CASSLDLAGTRTTGELFF. The CDR3 coding sequence is TGTGCCAGCAGCTTAGATTTGGCTGGGACTAGGACCACCGGGGAGCTGTTTTTT.

This clonotype was detected only a few times. The CDR3 DNA is TGTGCCAGCAGTTTGCTGGCAGGGGTGGACTATGGCTACACCTTC. It translates to CASSLLAGVDYGYTF. The rearrangement joins TRBV28 to TRBJ1-2; D perhaps matches TRBD1 (6 bases). Germline CDR1 reads MDHEN; CDR2 reads SYDVKM. The ends were cut back, 3 bases at V and 3 bases at J, with 14 bases in the middle. The CDR3 contains 15 residues.

The chain has TRBV10-3 and TRBJ1-4; D is perhaps TRBD1 (5 bases). Trimming took 4 bases from V and 3 from J, leaving 6 bases between them. Germline-derived CDR1 and CDR2 are ENHRY and SYGVKD. CDR3 length: 13 amino acids. The CDR3 DNA reads TGTGCCATCAGTGGGACACCTAATGAAAAACTGTTTTTT. It is translated as CAISGTPNEKLFF.

The sample holds a few counts of this clonotype. Written as DNA, the CDR3 is TGTGCCAGCAGTGCTCGTGGGGGTGACTACGAGCAGTACGTC. Translation gives CASSARGGDYEQYV. The chain carries TRBV2 and TRBJ2-7; the D call may be TRBD1 or TRBD2 (5 bases each). The CDR3 covers 14 residues. The V gene's germline CDR1 is SNHLY and CDR2 FYNNEI. With 4 bases removed from V and 3 bases from J, the gap between germline ends came to 13 bases.

The chain is built from TRBV27 and TRBJ2-3; 10 bases fit TRBD2. This CDR3 is built from 16 residues. V shed 4 bases, J shed 4 bases, and the junction held 8 bases outside the gene matches. The germline V gene has CDR1 MNHEY and CDR2 SMNVEV (reference sequence). The CDR3 DNA sequence: TGTGCCAGCAGTTCTCTTAGCGGGAGGCGGGCAGATACGCAGTATTTT. Residues: CASSSLSGRRADTQYF.